The clone carrying this T cell receptor (beta chain) was picked up one time. Its antigen remains unidentified. Within the sample, other DNA sequences also encode this same CDR3. The data belong to a study of cytomegalovirus exposure and HLA in healthy donors. V trimming: 2 bases; J trimming: 7 bases; junction bases outside the gene matches: 6. Germline assignment: CDR1 SGHRS and CDR2 YFSETQ. This CDR3 has 14 residues. General study findings and limits: Analysis was carried out at a later point, and it linked a missense DCLRE1C variant to TCR beta V- and J-gene trimming.

PCR used 60 Vbeta primers and 13 Jbeta primers. Assay: immunoSEQ multiplex PCR; the TCRdb copy retains only in-frame clones and omits some. Here the sample spans about 160,000 clones, roughly four fifths being singletons. Material for sequencing was PBMCs. This rearrangement joins TRBV5-1 to TRBJ1-5; 7 nucleotides agree with TRBD1. This receptor was taken from a man aged 35-49 years in good health and CMV-seronegative. CDR3 sequence reads: CASSFSGGDQPQHF. As DNA, the CDR3 is TGCGCCAGCAGCTTTTCAGGGGGTGACCAGCCCCAGCATTTT.